These T cell receptor beta chains were read from a single sample in a study of T cell changes during pregnancy in multiple sclerosis. Clones were read by immunoSEQ multiplex PCR, and TCRdb kept only the in-frame ones, dropping some. The sample lists approximately 90,000 clones; 91% were seen once. This sample comprised peripheral blood, obtained after pregnancy. All receptors come from a female donor in good health, enrolled as a control in a pregnancy study. CDR3s include the opening cysteine and the closing phenylalanine or tryptophan. The D gene is left open where the match is weak. Size is omitted from some rows. Given values are once, few, many or a class for expanded clones.

d_call	cdr3_length	clone_size	v_call	j_call	cdr3_aa	cdr3_nt
TRBD1	15	many	TRBV4-1	TRBJ1-2	CASSQERGRNYGYTF	TGCGCCAGCAGCCAAGAGAGGGGGCGGAACTATGGCTACACCTTC
TRBD2	15	-	TRBV11-2	TRBJ2-1	CASSRTSGGSNEQFF	TGTGCCAGCAGCAGAACTAGCGGGGGTTCCAATGAGCAGTTCTTC
-	18	-	TRBV4-1	TRBJ2-5	CASSQDLGVVGPQETQYF	TGCGCCAGCAGCCAAGATCTAGGGGTGGTGGGCCCCCAAGAGACCCAGTACTTC
-	14	-	TRBV7-2	TRBJ2-5	CASSISSRGETQYF	TGTGCCAGCAGCATTAGCAGCAGGGGAGAGACCCAGTACTTC
TRBD2	16	-	TRBV7-2	TRBJ2-2	CASSLLAGGQAGELFF	TGTGCCAGCAGCCTACTAGCGGGGGGGCAAGCCGGGGAGCTGTTTTTT
TRBD1	14	once	TRBV19	TRBJ1-4	CASRRQGSGEKLFF	TGTGCCAGTAGGCGACAGGGGAGTGGTGAAAAACTGTTTTTT
-	12	-	TRBV27	TRBJ2-3	CATRTAPDTQYF	TGTGCCACCCGCACTGCACCAGATACGCAGTATTTT
TRBD2	17	-	TRBV4-2	TRBJ2-1	CASSQATGTSGANEQFF	TGTGCCAGCAGCCAAGCGACCGGGACTAGCGGGGCCAATGAGCAGTTCTTC
-	14	-	TRBV7-9	TRBJ1-2	CASSLDSVPYGYTF	TGTGCCAGCAGCTTAGATTCGGTACCCTATGGCTACACCTTC
-	12	-	TRBV7-3	TRBJ2-7	CASSNDTYEQYF	TGTGCCAGCAGCAATGATACTTACGAGCAGTACTTC
TRBD1	13	few	TRBV5-1	TRBJ1-2	CASSLGQGVGYTF	TGCGCCAGCAGCTTGGGACAGGGGGTAGGCTACACCTTC
-	14	few	TRBV14	TRBJ1-1	CASSQLQVFTEAFF	TGTGCCAGCAGCCAGCTACAGGTCTTCACTGAAGCTTTCTTT
-	13	-	TRBV5-5	TRBJ2-1	CASSFEPRNEQFF	TGTGCCAGCAGCTTTGAACCGAGGAATGAGCAGTTCTTC
-	13	-	TRBV5-6	TRBJ2-1	CASSLGSYNEQFF	TGTGCCAGCAGCTTGGGGAGCTACAATGAGCAGTTCTTC
TRBD1	14	once	TRBV6-6	TRBJ1-2	CASRSGTGNYGYTF	TGTGCCAGCAGATCTGGGACAGGGAATTATGGCTACACCTTC
TRBD2	14	once	TRBV6-4	TRBJ2-1	CASRPSGGGNEQFF	TGTGCCAGCAGGCCTAGCGGGGGGGGCAATGAGCAGTTCTTC
-	14	-	TRBV7-2	TRBJ2-5	CASSTSRVQETQYF	TGTGCCAGCAGCACGTCGCGGGTTCAAGAGACCCAGTACTTC
-	14	-	TRBV6-6	TRBJ1-5	CASSYLAGNQPQHF	TGTGCCAGCAGTTACTTGGCAGGTAATCAGCCCCAGCATTTT
-	13	-	TRBV28	TRBJ2-3	CASSSGGPNTQYF	TGTGCCAGCAGTTCAGGGGGGCCAAATACGCAGTATTTT
TRBD2	17	once	TRBV11-2	TRBJ2-5	CASSLEGLAGTQETQYF	TGTGCCAGCAGCTTAGAAGGGTTAGCGGGGACACAAGAGACCCAGTACTTC
-	13	-	TRBV5-1	TRBJ2-3	CASGPGSTDTQYF	TGCGCCAGCGGCCCCGGGAGCACAGATACGCAGTATTTT
-	13	-	TRBV2	TRBJ1-1	CASSDIPNTEAFF	TGTGCCAGCAGTGATATCCCGAACACTGAAGCTTTCTTT
-	13	-	TRBV4-3	TRBJ2-7	CASSRDLTYEQYF	TGCGCCAGCAGCCGGGACTTAACCTACGAGCAGTACTTC
TRBD1	16	-	TRBV7-9	TRBJ1-5	CASSSLTGGPTEPQHF	TGTGCCAGCAGCTCCTTGACAGGGGGTCCAACGGAACCCCAGCATTTT
TRBD2	16	-	TRBV7-3	TRBJ2-7	CASSLNGGLALDEQYF	TGTGCCAGCAGCTTAAATGGCGGACTAGCCTTGGACGAGCAGTACTTC
-	14	-	TRBV7-3	TRBJ2-1	CASSLGAGTDEQFF	TGTGCCAGCAGCTTGGGGGCAGGTACCGATGAGCAGTTCTTC
-	11	-	TRBV30	TRBJ1-1	CAWSGLSEAFF	TGTGCCTGGAGTGGACTCTCTGAAGCTTTCTTT
TRBD1	16	-	TRBV9	TRBJ1-2	CASSVALRGHSYGYTF	TGTGCCAGCAGCGTAGCCCTCAGGGGGCACTCTTATGGCTACACCTTC
TRBD1	14	-	TRBV6-5	TRBJ2-7	CASSLDRGPREQYF	TGTGCCAGCAGCCTCGACAGGGGACCGAGGGAGCAGTACTTC
TRBD1	15	-	TRBV7-9	TRBJ2-5	CASSLRDRVQETQYF	TGTGCCAGCAGCCTCCGGGACAGGGTTCAAGAGACCCAGTACTTC
TRBD2	14	-	TRBV4-3	TRBJ2-5	CASSPRTSGETQYF	TGCGCCAGCAGCCCCCGGACTAGCGGAGAGACCCAGTACTTC
-	14	-	TRBV6-4	TRBJ1-1	CASSAPQQSTEAFF	TGTGCCAGCAGTGCCCCGCAACAAAGCACTGAAGCTTTCTTT
-	16	-	TRBV4-1	TRBJ1-2	CASSSQVLRRDYGYTF	TGCGCCAGCAGCTCCCAGGTCCTTCGGCGGGACTATGGCTACACCTTC
-	13	-	TRBV11-3	TRBJ2-7	CASSLGGQDEQYF	TGTGCCAGCAGCTTAGGGGGCCAGGACGAGCAGTACTTC
TRBD1	15	-	TRBV7-2	TRBJ1-2	CASSPILQGAYGYTF	TGTGCCAGCAGCCCAATCCTCCAGGGGGCCTATGGCTACACCTTC
TRBD1	15	-	TRBV4-3	TRBJ1-1	CASSQRQGVYGEAFF	TGCGCCAGCAGCCAAAGACAGGGCGTCTATGGTGAAGCTTTCTTT
TRBD1	15	once	TRBV5-6	TRBJ2-6	CASSGQVTGANVLTF	TGTGCCAGCAGCGGACAGGTAACTGGGGCCAACGTCCTGACTTTC
-	12	-	TRBV5-4	TRBJ2-7	CASSSSGYEQYF	TGTGCCAGCAGTTCGAGCGGCTACGAGCAGTACTTC
-	16	-	TRBV19	TRBJ1-2	CASSIEAGGGNYGYTF	TGTGCCAGTAGTATAGAGGCAGGCGGGGGTAACTATGGCTACACCTTC
-	14	-	TRBV6-1	TRBJ1-5	CASSTGQGNQPQHF	TGTGCCAGCAGCACAGGGCAGGGCAATCAGCCCCAGCATTTT
TRBD1	13	-	TRBV6-6	TRBJ1-2	CASSYGQGRGYTF	TGTGCCAGCAGTTACGGACAGGGTCGTGGCTACACCTTC
-	15	-	TRBV4-3	TRBJ1-1	CASSLDGLLNTEAFF	TGCGCCAGCAGCCTTGATGGACTCCTCAACACTGAAGCTTTCTTT
-	13	-	TRBV4-3	TRBJ1-2	CASSQVLGFGYTF	TGCGCCAGCAGCCAAGTCCTCGGTTTTGGCTACACCTTC